These 32 T cell receptor beta chains were all obtained from the same sample, sequenced in a study of cytomegalovirus exposure and HLA in healthy donors. PCR was performed using 60 Vbeta and 13 Jbeta primers. Generated by immunoSEQ multiplex PCR, the TCRdb table keeps only in-frame clones and is missing some. The table has 150,000 to 200,000 clones, 75% seen once. Source material: PBMCs. All receptors come from a woman aged 40 to 49 in good health and CMV-seropositive.

This clone was recorded a few times. The rearrangement links TRBV6-1 to TRBJ1-2, with D tentatively TRBD1 (5 bases). The CDR3 consists of 13 residues. The V and J ends lost 3 bases and 8 bases respectively, with 13 bases between them. Germline lookup yields CDR1 MNHNS and CDR2 SASEGT. Here the CDR3 DNA reads TGTGCCAGCAGTGACAGGGATCTTAGCGGCTACACCTTC. Its translation: CASSDRDLSGYTF.

The CDR3 loop is CASSRLNSPLHF. The CDR3 DNA follows: TGTGCCAGCAGCCGACTCAATTCACCCCTCCACTTT. The chain links TRBV6-1 to TRBJ1-6; the D is unclear. The germline CDR1 and CDR2 sequences are MNHNS and SASEGT. V lost 6 bases to trimming and J lost 7 bases, with 7 bases between them. This CDR3 is 12 amino acids long.

This clone was seen only a few times. This chain links TRBV30 with TRBJ1-5, with 7 bases aligning to TRBD1. Germline V gene data show CDR1 as GTSNPN and CDR2 as SVGIG (reference sequence). V dropped 1 base and J dropped 0; count of bases not matched to a gene: 0. The CDR3 loop spans 14 amino acids. The CDR3 DNA is TGTGCCTGGAGTGGACAGGGTAGCAATCAGCCCCAGCATTTT. The encoded protein is CAWSGQGSNQPQHF.

This chain's CDR3 is CASSLGAGAAYGYTF. The CDR3 DNA reads TGTGCCAGCAGCTTGGGGGCAGGGGCTGCCTATGGCTACACCTTC. V usage is TRBV5-4 and J usage is TRBJ1-2, with a tentative D call TRBD1 (6 bases). Germline V gene lookup returns CDR1 SGHNT and CDR2 YYREEE (reference sequence). CDR3 length: 15 residues. Trimming took 0 bases from V and 4 from J, leaving 13 bases between them.

The J gene is TRBJ1-2, the V gene TRBV29-1; 8 nucleotides match TRBD1. CDR1 and CDR2 (germline): SQVTM, ANQGSEA. The CDR3 sequence is 12 residues long. With 6 bases clipped from V and 3 bases from J, the junction kept 3 bases outside the gene matches. The CDR3 coding sequence is TGCAGCGTCAGACAGGGGTACTATGGCTACACCTTC. Amino acids: CSVRQGYYGYTF.

This chain joins TRBV27 and TRBJ2-3, with a tentative D call TRBD1 (6 bases). V was shortened by 5 bases and J by 0 bases, with 12 bases between the two germline ends. CDR3 size: 15 residues. Germline values: CDR1 MNHEY, CDR2 SMNVEV (reference sequence). For the CDR3, the DNA is TGTGCCAGCAGTCAGGGGTTCACTAGCACAGATACGCAGTATTTT. It specifies CASSQGFTSTDTQYF.

V is TRBV6-1 and J is TRBJ1-5, with 7 bases identical to TRBD1. Losses at the gene ends were 11 bases for V and 1 base for J; bases not matched to a gene: 5. The CDR3 consists of 13 residues. Germline V gives CDR1 MNHNS, CDR2 SASEGT. The CDR3 sequence is CALDRVSNQPQHF. The CDR3 bases are TGTGCCCTCGACAGGGTGAGCAATCAGCCCCAGCATTTT.

V gene TRBV7-3 combines with J gene TRBJ2-3; possible D gene TRBD2, 5 bases. Germline CDR1 and CDR2: SGHTA and FQGTGA. With 8 bases removed from V and 1 base from J, the gap between germline ends came to 10 bases. The CDR3 extends over 13 amino acids. CDR3 in DNA: TGTGCCAGCTCACGAGGGCGCACAGATACGCAGTATTTT. This gives the protein CASSRGRTDTQYF.

This chain links TRBV6-5 with TRBJ2-3, with no clear D. CDR3 length: 11 amino acids. Trimming took off 7 bases at V and 2 bases at J, with 4 bases between the two ends. Germline V gene data show CDR1 as MNHEY and CDR2 as SVGAGI. For the CDR3, the DNA is TGTGCCAGCACCTTCACAGATACGCAGTATTTT. It translates to CASTFTDTQYF.

V and J are TRBV25-1 and TRBJ1-1; TRBD1 matches 8 bases. The CDR3 length is 15 residues. CDR1 and CDR2 from the germline V gene are MGHDK and SYGVNS. J gave up 4 bases and V 4 bases, and 8 bases lay outside the gene matches. This chain's CDR3 is CASSASYRGSTEAFF. DNA of the CDR3: TGTGCCAGCAGTGCCTCCTACAGGGGGAGCACTGAAGCTTTCTTT.

This chain links TRBV4-1 with TRBJ1-2, with D maybe TRBD1 (6 bases). The germline V and J ends were trimmed by 2 bases and 4 bases, with 14 bases remaining between them. Per germline, CDR1 MGHRA and CDR2 YSYEKL. This CDR3 region has 15 residues. In nucleotides, the CDR3 is TGCGCCAGCAGCCAACCGACAGGCAGGGTCTATGGCTACACCTTC. Translated: CASSQPTGRVYGYTF.

This clone has only a few counts. The chain has TRBV4-2 and TRBJ1-1; D perhaps matches TRBD1 (5 bases). This CDR3 comprises 16 residues. Looked up from germline, CDR1 is LGHNA and CDR2 is YNFKEQ. V lost 0 bases and J lost 0, with 11 bases in between. The CDR3 protein is CASSQDAGVLNTEAFF. CDR3 nucleotides: TGTGCCAGCAGCCAAGATGCGGGGGTGCTGAACACTGAAGCTTTCTTT.

The chain recombines TRBV11-3 with TRBJ2-1, with 12 bases aligning to TRBD2. With 4 bases clipped from V and 3 bases from J, the junction kept 1 base outside the gene matches. The CDR3 is 15 amino acids. Germline V gives CDR1 SGHNT, CDR2 YENEEA. Here the CDR3 reads CASSSGLAGYNEQFF. The CDR3 bases are TGTGCCAGCAGCTCGGGACTAGCGGGCTACAATGAGCAGTTCTTC.

This rearrangement joins TRBV14 to TRBJ2-1; 8 positions match TRBD1. Trimming removed 1 base from V and 4 bases from J; junction bases left unmatched: 6. This CDR3 contains 16 residues. Germline-derived CDR1 and CDR2 are SGHDN and FVKESK. The DNA for the CDR3 is TGTGCCAGCAGCCAAGGGCCCGGACAGGGATACAATGAGCAGTTCTTC. It yields the protein CASSQGPGQGYNEQFF. The whole variable domain, remainder taken from reference TRBV14 and TRBJ2-1, is EAGVTQFPSHSVIEKGQTVTLRCDPISGHDNLYWYRRVMGKEIKFLLHFVKESKQDESGMPNNRFLAERTGGTYSTLKVQPAELEDSGVYFCASSQGPGQGYNEQFFGPGTRLTVL.

This rearrangement joins TRBV18 to TRBJ1-3, with 7 bases fitting TRBD1. This CDR3 has 15 amino acids. CDR1 is KGHSH and CDR2 is LQKENI in the germline V gene. V shed 3 bases, J shed 2 bases, and the junction held 4 bases outside the gene matches. The CDR3 region is CASSPSQGAGNTIYF. The CDR3 bases are TGTGCCAGCTCACCCTCCCAGGGGGCTGGAAACACCATATATTTT.

CDR3 residues: CASSEHPTNSYEQYF. The CDR3 bases are TGTGCCAGCAGTGAGCACCCAACAAACTCCTACGAGCAGTACTTC. The V and J genes are TRBV2 and TRBJ2-7; D is unresolved. The V end was cut by 3 bases, the J end by 0 bases, with 12 bases between. Germline V lookup: CDR1 SNHLY, CDR2 FYNNEI. The CDR3 extends over 15 amino acids. Filled out from reference TRBV2 and TRBJ2-7, the complete variable domain reads EPEVTQTPSHQVTQMGQEVILRCVPISNHLYFYWYRQILGQKVEFLVSFYNNEISEKSEIFDDQFSVERPDGSNFTLKIRSTKLEDSAMYFCASSEHPTNSYEQYFGPGTRLTVT.

This clone was observed a few times. The chain is built from TRBV19 and TRBJ2-5, with D possibly matching TRBD2 (6 bases). V was clipped by 2 bases and J by 8 bases, with 12 bases between them. The germline CDR1 and CDR2 sequences are LNHDA and SQIVND (reference sequence). The CDR3 runs to 13 residues. Written as DNA, the CDR3 is TGTGCCAGTAGTATAAGGGGCGGGGAAACCCAGTACTTC. Protein product: CASSIRGGETQYF.

The chain carries TRBV5-1 and TRBJ2-3; possible D gene TRBD2, 5 bases. Germline lookup yields CDR1 SGHRS and CDR2 YFSETQ. Trimming cost V 5 bases and J 3 bases, with 13 bases left between them. This CDR3 spans 14 amino acids. This CDR3 is CASRADRGTDTQYF. CDR3 in DNA: TGCGCCAGCAGAGCGGACCGGGGAACAGATACGCAGTATTTT.

This clone showed up just once. The V call is TRBV5-1, the J call TRBJ1-1; TRBD1 might be the D (6 bases). Germline CDR1 reads SGHRS; CDR2 reads YFSETQ. This CDR3 is 14 amino acids long. Trimming left V 3 bases short and J 2 bases short, with 11 bases between. CDR3 protein: CASSSQGPNTEAFF. CDR3 coding DNA: TGCGCCAGCAGCTCACAGGGCCCTAACACTGAAGCTTTCTTT.

This clone has only a few counts. A junction end diverges from the germline sequence, so it may reflect a read error. This chain joins TRBV7-8 and TRBJ1-5, with no clear D. This CDR3 is 14 amino acids long. In germline, CDR1 is SGHVS, CDR2 FQNEAQ. The CDR3 region has the DNA TGTGCCAGCAGCCTAGCGCTGAGAAATCAGCCCCAGCATTTT. Translation gives CASSLALRNQPQHF.

There are a few counts of this clone. The chain is built from TRBV6-4 and TRBJ2-7; perhaps TRBD1 as D (6 bases). Germline-derived CDR1 and CDR2 are MRHNA and SNTAGT. The CDR3 runs to 14 residues. Trimming removed 5 bases from V and 3 bases from J, with 14 bases in between. CDR3 DNA: TGTGCCAGCAGTCGAGAAGGGGGAAGCTACGAGCAGTACTTC. This codes for CASSREGGSYEQYF.

The gene calls are TRBV28 and TRBJ1-1; TRBD1 is a possible D gene (6 bases). The V gene lost 6 bases and the J gene lost 7 bases, with 18 bases spanning the gap. The germline V gene has CDR1 MDHEN and CDR2 SYDVKM. The CDR3 is made up of 14 amino acids. CDR3 DNA sequence: TGTGCCAGCAGCCGGTTGACAGGATTCATTGAAGCTTTCTTT. As protein: CASSRLTGFIEAFF. The complete variable domain, with remaining parts taken from reference TRBV28 and TRBJ1-1, reads DVKVTQSSRYLVKRTGEKVFLECVQDMDHENMFWYRQDPGLGLRLIYFSYDVKMKEKGDIPEGYSVSREKKERFSLILESASTNQTSMYLCASSRLTGFIEAFFGQGTRLTVV.

The rearrangement joins TRBV6-1 to TRBJ1-1, with D possibly being TRBD1 (5 bases). The CDR3 is 15 residues long. V lost 7 bases and J 1 base, leaving 16 bases between the germline ends. Per the germline V gene, CDR1 is MNHNS and CDR2 is SASEGT. CDR3 DNA sequence: TGTGCCAGCAAGGACACGGCCCCCAGGAACACTGAAGCTTTCTTT. This encodes CASKDTAPRNTEAFF.

This chain uses TRBV30 with TRBJ1-1; 9 positions agree with TRBD1. CDR1 is GTSNPN and CDR2 is SVGIG in the germline V gene (reference sequence). V was clipped by 5 bases and J by 4 bases; unmatched bases: 17. The CDR3 has 17 residues. As DNA, the CDR3 is TGTGCCTGGGAAGGGACAGGGAGTGGATATCGGGGCACTGAAGCTTTCTTT. This encodes CAWEGTGSGYRGTEAFF.

The chain carries TRBV6-5 and TRBJ2-1; 8 bases fit TRBD2. CDR1 is MNHEY, CDR2 SVGAGI, per germline. The CDR3 has 15 amino acids. The V segment lost 5 bases and the J segment 0 bases; nucleotides outside the gene matches: 3. CDR3 region: CASSLAGSSYNEQFF. CDR3 nucleotide sequence: TGTGCCAGCAGTCTAGCGGGTAGCTCCTACAATGAGCAGTTCTTC.

This clone was counted between two and nine times. The chain joins TRBV7-8 to TRBJ2-7; perhaps TRBD1 as D (6 bases). Germline V CDR1 and CDR2: SGHVS, FQNEAQ. Trimming removed 5 bases at V and 0 bases at J, with 14 bases between. The CDR3 has 15 amino acids. CDR3 residues: CASSPWTANSYEQYF. The CDR3 DNA is TGTGCCAGCAGCCCTTGGACAGCGAACTCCTACGAGCAGTACTTC.

V usage is TRBV9 and J usage is TRBJ1-1, with D unclear. CDR3 length: 13 amino acids. Germline CDR1 SGDLS, CDR2 YYNGEE. Deletions cut 0 bases from V and 1 base from J, with 4 bases between. Written as DNA, the CDR3 is TGTGCCAGCAGCGTAGGGCCGAACACTGAAGCTTTCTTT. Translation gives CASSVGPNTEAFF.

V and J are TRBV5-1 and TRBJ1-1; maybe TRBD1 (6 bases). Germline V gene data show CDR1 as SGHRS and CDR2 as YFSETQ. The V and J ends lost 1 base and 0 bases respectively, with 10 bases between them. The CDR3 runs to 15 residues. The CDR3 protein is CASSLSAGVNTEAFF. Here the CDR3 DNA reads TGCGCCAGCAGCTTGTCCGCAGGGGTGAACACTGAAGCTTTCTTT.

This rearrangement joins TRBV5-1 to TRBJ1-1; 8 nucleotides line up with TRBD1. The germline CDR1 and CDR2 sequences are SGHRS and YFSETQ. This CDR3 region has 14 residues. V shed 7 bases and J 5 bases; nucleotides not matched to a gene: 10. CDR3 coding DNA: TGCGCCAGCCGGTCCAGACAGGGGATGACTGAAGCTTTCTTT. Residues: CASRSRQGMTEAFF. Full variable domain (rest looked up from reference TRBV5-1 and TRBJ1-1): KAGVTQTPRYLIKTRGQQVTLSCSPISGHRSVSWYQQTPGQGLQFLFEYFSETQRNKGNFPGRFSGRQFSNSRSEMNVSTLELGDSALYLCASRSRQGMTEAFFGQGTRLTVV.

This chain connects TRBV9 to TRBJ2-7, with 12 bases matching TRBD2. CDR1 and CDR2 (germline): SGDLS, YYNGEE. This CDR3 is built from 14 residues. J gave up 5 bases and V 4 bases, and 4 bases lay outside the gene matches. The CDR3 DNA sequence: TGTGCCAGCAGCAGACTAGCGGGAGCCCACGAGCAGTACTTC. It codes for CASSRLAGAHEQYF.

This clone was seen only once. The gene calls are TRBV5-1 and TRBJ1-3; TRBD1 matches at 8 bases. This CDR3 spans 13 amino acids. CDR1 is SGHRS and CDR2 is YFSETQ in the germline V gene. V shed 0 bases and J 11 bases; nucleotides not matched to a gene: 4. The CDR3 sequence: CASSLGQGSAIYF. CDR3 in DNA: TGCGCCAGCAGCTTGGGACAGGGGAGCGCCATATATTTT.

This rearrangement joins TRBV5-1 to TRBJ2-6; D remains unclear. The CDR3 contains 15 residues. In germline, CDR1 is SGHRS, CDR2 YFSETQ. With 0 bases removed from V and 2 bases from J, the gap between germline ends came to 6 bases. This CDR3 reads CASSLGSTGANVLTF. CDR3 coding DNA: TGCGCCAGCAGCTTGGGCAGTACTGGGGCCAACGTCCTGACTTTC.